What follows are 15 T cell receptor beta chains derived from one specimen sequenced in a study of blood T cell repertoires in COVID-19 (TCRdb year 2020). Preparation of the library involved the immunoSEQ multiplex PCR assay. TCRdb took over this immuneACCESS table, retaining in-frame rearrangements with V and J assigned. Such tables are incomplete; in checked studies, under half of the missing clones stem from an unresolved V gene, and the remainder is unexplained. The sample data list 250,000 to 350,000 clones, and about 89% of these were observed just once. The top ten clonotypes cover under 8% of the sample. The sequenced material came from peripheral blood. The receptor source for this set is a man aged 18 to 35 who had recovered from COVID-19.

The chain uses TRBV30 and TRBJ1-4; possible D gene TRBD1, 5 bases. Germline V CDR1 and CDR2: GTSNPN, SVGIG (reference sequence). CDR3 size: 13 residues. V lost 4 bases and J lost 5, with 11 bases in between. The CDR3 spells CAWTSQENEKLFF. The CDR3 DNA follows: TGTGCCTGGACGTCACAGGAGAATGAAAAACTGTTTTTT.

This clone was picked up a small number of times. V is TRBV19 and J is TRBJ1-5; 11 bases are shared with TRBD1. CDR3 length: 15 residues. Per the germline V gene, CDR1 is LNHDA and CDR2 is SQIVND (reference sequence). V gave up 7 bases and J gave up 5 bases; unmatched junction bases: 7. Written as DNA, the CDR3 is TGTGCCAGTATTACGCCGGGACAGGGGGATCAGCCCCAGCATTTT. Its protein is CASITPGQGDQPQHF.

The rearrangement links TRBV7-7 to TRBJ2-3, with TRBD2 matching over 10 bases. The CDR3 has 15 residues. V dropped 5 bases and J dropped 2; count of bases not matched to a gene: 4. CDR1 and CDR2 (germline): SSHAT, FNYEAQ (reference sequence). The CDR3 DNA follows: TGTGCCAGCAGCCCCACTAGCGGGATCACAGATACGCAGTATTTT. Translating gives CASSPTSGITDTQYF.

The chain joins TRBV2 to TRBJ1-1; 7 bases line up with TRBD1. From germline, CDR1 is SNHLY and CDR2 FYNNEI. V trimming: 11 bases; J trimming: 1 base; junction bases outside the gene matches: 7. The CDR3 extends over 13 amino acids. CDR3: CAGGTAWNTEAFF. The DNA of the CDR3 is TGTGCCGGGGGGACAGCATGGAACACTGAAGCTTTCTTT.

The chain employs TRBV19 and TRBJ2-7; 7 nucleotides agree with TRBD1. The junction had 2 bases not matched to a gene; V was cut back by 3 bases and J by 0 bases. The germline CDR1 and CDR2 sequences are LNHDA and SQIVND (reference sequence). CDR3 length: 14 amino acids. CDR3 loop: CASSMGTVSYEQYF. The CDR3 bases are TGTGCCAGTAGTATGGGGACAGTCTCCTACGAGCAGTACTTC.

This chain joins TRBV4-1 and TRBJ1-1; no reliable D call. V lost 3 bases and J lost 5, with 16 bases in between. CDR1 is MGHRA and CDR2 is YSYEKL in the germline V gene. The CDR3 totals 15 residues. CDR3 in amino acids: CASSHLGRNRTEAFF. The CDR3 DNA reads as TGCGCCAGCAGCCACCTCGGGAGAAACCGGACTGAAGCTTTCTTT.

This sequence joins TRBV11-2 and TRBJ2-3; no firm D call. The germline V and J ends were trimmed by 8 bases and 6 bases, with 18 bases remaining between them. This CDR3 has 14 amino acids. Germline lookup yields CDR1 SGHAT and CDR2 FQNNGV. CDR3 residues: CASSDTKAGDTQYF. The CDR3 bases are TGTGCCAGCTCCGATACCAAAGCCGGGGATACGCAGTATTTT. Full variable domain (rest looked up from reference TRBV11-2 and TRBJ2-3): EAGVAQSPRYKIIEKRQSVAFWCNPISGHATLYWYQQILGQGPKLLIQFQNNGVVDDSQLPKDRFSAERLKGVDSTLKIQPAKLEDSAVYLCASSDTKAGDTQYFGPGTRLTVL.

The chain uses TRBV30 and TRBJ2-7; 10 bases agree with TRBD2. CDR1 is GTSNPN, CDR2 SVGIG, per germline (reference sequence). This CDR3 region has 13 residues. The V segment lost 5 bases and the J segment 7 bases; nucleotides outside the gene matches: 8. The DNA of the CDR3 is TGTGCCTGGGACACAGGAGCGGGGGGGGAGCAGTACTTC. It yields the protein CAWDTGAGGEQYF.

The V and J genes are TRBV6-5 and TRBJ2-5; D unresolved. The ends were cut back, 6 bases at V and 2 bases at J, with 13 bases in the middle. This CDR3 contains 14 residues. Germline V gene sequence: CDR1 MNHEY, CDR2 SVGAGI. The CDR3 region is CASRETPAQETQYF. The CDR3 coding sequence is TGTGCCAGCAGAGAGACACCGGCTCAAGAGACCCAGTACTTC.

The chain carries TRBV20-1 and TRBJ1-5, with D unclear. Trimming shortened V by 0 bases and J by 10 bases, and 7 bases separated the two germline ends. This CDR3 is 11 amino acids long. CDR1 and CDR2 (germline): DFQATT, SNEGSKA (reference sequence). The CDR3 loop is CSARDSGPQHF. Written as DNA, the CDR3 is TGCAGTGCTAGAGATAGCGGTCCCCAGCATTTT.

The genes are TRBV30 and TRBJ1-5; D remains unclear. The germline V gene encodes CDR1 GTSNPN and CDR2 SVGIG (reference sequence). The CDR3 runs 13 residues. Trimming removed 0 bases at V and 3 bases at J, with 6 bases between. The CDR3 DNA is TGTGCCTGGAGTGTCCTACTCAATCAGCCCCAGCATTTT. Protein: CAWSVLLNQPQHF.

The chain joins TRBV6-5 to TRBJ1-5; 12 positions agree with TRBD1. The germline gives CDR1 MNHEY, CDR2 SVGAGI. The CDR3 has 14 amino acids. V trimming: 8 bases; J trimming: 6 bases; junction bases outside the gene matches: 5. Here the CDR3 reads CASGDRGLGQPQHF. CDR3 nucleotide sequence: TGTGCCAGCGGGGACAGGGGGCTTGGTCAGCCCCAGCATTTT.

This clone was observed once. The chain combines TRBV4-1 with TRBJ2-7, with D possibly TRBD2 on 6 matching bases. This CDR3 comprises 16 residues. V was clipped by 4 bases and J by 5 bases, with 21 bases between them. Per the germline V gene, CDR1 is MGHRA and CDR2 is YSYEKL. In DNA form, the CDR3 reads TGCGCCAGCAGCCCCTCGTCTTTAGCGGTCCCTGACGAGCAGTACTTC. As protein: CASSPSSLAVPDEQYF.

The chain has TRBV19 and TRBJ1-1, with unresolved D. This CDR3 is built from 14 residues. From germline, CDR1 is LNHDA and CDR2 SQIVND (reference sequence). Trimming removed 3 bases at V and 3 bases at J, with 11 bases between. The CDR3 bases are TGTGCCAGTAGTATCGGGTTCGCGGACACTGAAGCTTTCTTT. It specifies CASSIGFADTEAFF.

The CDR3, as DNA: TGTGCCAGTAAGGAGCGGAGCTCCTACAATGAGCAGTTCTTC. It encodes CASKERSSYNEQFF. The rearrangement joins TRBV19 to TRBJ2-1; perhaps TRBD2 as D (5 bases). Trimming took 7 bases from V and 0 from J, leaving 10 bases between them. The CDR3 runs to 14 residues. CDR1 and CDR2 (germline): LNHDA, SQIVND (reference sequence).